The text below deals with one T cell receptor beta chain. This entry belongs to a study of blood T cell repertoires in COVID-19. Study-wide context: Both acute and convalescent COVID-19 samples were obtained from the United States, Italy and Spain. The cDNA or gDNA used as material had been derived from T cells, B-cell-depleted T cells, or PBMCs.

Per the original methods: Estimates of nucleated cell counts were drawn from the amplification of reference gene primers. Produced via immunoSEQ multiplex PCR; TCRdb's table is partial and in-frame only. Clonal size and the V and J genes are those of that table, whereas D and trimming came from the DNA. The sample has about 210,000 clones; approximately 80% are singletons. This CDR3 has 18 residues. After removal of 0 bases from V and 4 bases from J, the junction contained 7 bases not matched to a gene. Germline lookup yields CDR1 SGDLS and CDR2 YYNGEE. The chain is built from TRBV9 and TRBJ2-2; TRBD2 agrees at 12 bases. Sample: peripheral blood. This sequence was found in a man aged 35-49 years who had recovered from COVID-19. The CDR3: CASSVGLAGAPGTGELFF. CDR3 sequence (DNA): TGTGCCAGCAGCGTAGGACTAGCGGGAGCCCCGGGCACCGGGGAGCTGTTTTTT.